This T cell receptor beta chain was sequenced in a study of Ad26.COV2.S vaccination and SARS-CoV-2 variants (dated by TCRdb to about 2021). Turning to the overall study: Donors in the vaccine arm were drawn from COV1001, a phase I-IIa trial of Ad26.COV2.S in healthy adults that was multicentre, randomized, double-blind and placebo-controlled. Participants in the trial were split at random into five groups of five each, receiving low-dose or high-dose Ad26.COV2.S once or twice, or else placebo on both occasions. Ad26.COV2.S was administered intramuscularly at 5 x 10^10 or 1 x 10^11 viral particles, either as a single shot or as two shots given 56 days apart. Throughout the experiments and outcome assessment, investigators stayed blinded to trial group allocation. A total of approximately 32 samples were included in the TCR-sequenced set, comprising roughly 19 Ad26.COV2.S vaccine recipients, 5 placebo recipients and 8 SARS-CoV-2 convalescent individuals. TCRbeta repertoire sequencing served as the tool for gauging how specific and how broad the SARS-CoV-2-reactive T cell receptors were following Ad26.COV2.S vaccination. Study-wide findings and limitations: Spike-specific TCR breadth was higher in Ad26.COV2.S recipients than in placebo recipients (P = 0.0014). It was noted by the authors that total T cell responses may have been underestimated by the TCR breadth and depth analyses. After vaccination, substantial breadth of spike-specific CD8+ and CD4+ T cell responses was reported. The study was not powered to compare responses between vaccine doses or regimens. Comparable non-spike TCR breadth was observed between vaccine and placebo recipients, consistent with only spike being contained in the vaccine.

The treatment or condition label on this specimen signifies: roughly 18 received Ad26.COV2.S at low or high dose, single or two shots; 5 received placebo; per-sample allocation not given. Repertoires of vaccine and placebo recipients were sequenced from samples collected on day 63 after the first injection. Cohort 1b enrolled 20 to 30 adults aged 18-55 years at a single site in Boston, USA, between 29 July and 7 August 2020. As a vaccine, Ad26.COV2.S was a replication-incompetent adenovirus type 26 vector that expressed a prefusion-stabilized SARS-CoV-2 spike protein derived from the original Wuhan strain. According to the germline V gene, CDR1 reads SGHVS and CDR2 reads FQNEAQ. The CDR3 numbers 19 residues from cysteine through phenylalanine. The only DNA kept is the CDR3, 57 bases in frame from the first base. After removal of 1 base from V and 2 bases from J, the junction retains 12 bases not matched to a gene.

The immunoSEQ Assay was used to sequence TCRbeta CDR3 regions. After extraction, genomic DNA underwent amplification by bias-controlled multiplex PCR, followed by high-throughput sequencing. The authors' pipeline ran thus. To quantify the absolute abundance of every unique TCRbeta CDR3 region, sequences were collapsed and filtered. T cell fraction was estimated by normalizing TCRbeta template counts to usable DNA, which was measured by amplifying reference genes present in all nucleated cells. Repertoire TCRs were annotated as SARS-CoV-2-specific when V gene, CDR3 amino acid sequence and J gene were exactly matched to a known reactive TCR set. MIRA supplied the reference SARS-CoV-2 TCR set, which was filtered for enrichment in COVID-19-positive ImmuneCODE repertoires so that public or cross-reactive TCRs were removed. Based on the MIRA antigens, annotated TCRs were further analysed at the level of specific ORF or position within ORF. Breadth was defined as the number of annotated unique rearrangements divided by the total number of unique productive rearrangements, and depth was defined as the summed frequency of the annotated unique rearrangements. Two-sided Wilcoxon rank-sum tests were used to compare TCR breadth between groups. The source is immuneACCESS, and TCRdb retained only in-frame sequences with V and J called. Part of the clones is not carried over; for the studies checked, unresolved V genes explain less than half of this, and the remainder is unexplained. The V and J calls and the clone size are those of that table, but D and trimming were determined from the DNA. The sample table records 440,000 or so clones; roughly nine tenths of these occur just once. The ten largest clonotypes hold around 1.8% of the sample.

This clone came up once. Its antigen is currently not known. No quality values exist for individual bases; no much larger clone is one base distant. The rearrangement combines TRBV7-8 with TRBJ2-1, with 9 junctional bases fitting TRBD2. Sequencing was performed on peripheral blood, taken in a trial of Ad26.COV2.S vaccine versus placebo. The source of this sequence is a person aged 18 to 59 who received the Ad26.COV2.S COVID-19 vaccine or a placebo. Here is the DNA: TGTGCCAGCAGCTTAGGAGCGGGAGGTCTTGGAGGAGCCTACAATGAGCAGTTCTTC. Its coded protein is CASSLGAGGLGGAYNEQFF.